These 29 T cell receptor beta chains came from one sample sequenced in a study of blood T cell repertoires in COVID-19. The data were produced by immunoSEQ multiplex PCR, yet TCRdb's version contains in-frame clones alone and is incomplete. The table lists 150,000 or so clones, approximately 82% of them singletons. Sequencing input: peripheral blood. Source of these receptors: a woman between 50 and 59 years old in a cohort sampled during active or convalescent COVID-19.

V is TRBV10-3 and J is TRBJ1-2, with 10 bases identical to TRBD1. After removal of 3 bases from V and 0 bases from J, the junction contained 7 bases not matched to a gene. The length of the CDR3 is 17 residues. From germline, CDR1 is ENHRY and CDR2 SYGVKD. CDR3 in amino acids: CAISDNPGQGTNYGYTF. In nucleotides, the CDR3 is TGTGCCATCAGTGACAATCCGGGACAGGGGACTAACTATGGCTACACCTTC.

The rearrangement uses TRBV5-1 and TRBJ2-3, with 10 bases fitting TRBD1. CDR1 is SGHRS, CDR2 YFSETQ, per germline. The CDR3 is 16 amino acids. V trimming: 2 bases; J trimming: 2 bases; junction bases outside the gene matches: 5. The CDR3 DNA follows: TGCGCCAGCAGCTTAGGGACAGGGGTTAACACAGATACGCAGTATTTT. This gives the protein CASSLGTGVNTDTQYF.

The chain's CDR3 is CASSPWTEGNTEAFF. Written as DNA, the CDR3 is TGTGCCAGCAGTCCTTGGACCGAGGGGAACACTGAAGCTTTCTTT. This rearrangement joins TRBV6-5 to TRBJ1-1; the D is unclear. Germline V lookup: CDR1 MNHEY, CDR2 SVGAGI. This CDR3 region has 15 residues. The V and J ends lost 5 bases and 1 base respectively, with 14 bases between them.

The CDR3 DNA reads as TGTGCCAGCAGCCAAGGGCCCGGGGGGAACGGAAAACTGTTTTTT. Its protein product is CASSQGPGGNGKLFF. The V gene is TRBV3-1 (or the pseudogene TRBV3-2), the J gene TRBJ1-4; possible D gene TRBD1, 5 bases. Per the germline V gene, CDR1 is LGHDT and CDR2 is YNNKEL (reference sequence). V lost 1 base to trimming and J lost 10 bases, with 16 bases between them. This CDR3 is built from 15 residues.

The rearrangement joins TRBV7-8 to TRBJ2-3; no reliable D call. The CDR3 contains 12 residues. Trimming stripped 5 bases from V and 8 bases from J, with 11 bases between. Per germline, CDR1 SGHVS and CDR2 FQNEAQ. CDR3 loop: CASSDSAVTQYF. CDR3 coding DNA: TGTGCCAGCAGCGACTCCGCGGTTACGCAGTATTTT.

The CDR3 coding sequence is TGTGCCAGTACTTATTTGGGGGGTTCCAATCAGCCCCAGCATTTT. The encoded protein is CASTYLGGSNQPQHF. V gene TRBV19 combines with J gene TRBJ1-5, with a tentative D call TRBD1 (5 bases). The CDR3 extends over 15 amino acids. Per the germline V gene, CDR1 is LNHDA and CDR2 is SQIVND (reference sequence). The V and J ends lost 7 bases and 3 bases respectively, with 16 bases between them.

The chain uses TRBV30 and TRBJ1-4, with TRBD1 matching 7 bases. The CDR3 is made up of 14 amino acids. V dropped 1 base and J dropped 3; count of bases not matched to a gene: 2. From germline, CDR1 is GTSNPN and CDR2 SVGIG (reference sequence). CDR3 coding DNA: TGTGCCTGGAGTGAGGGGGCGGCTAATGAAAAACTGTTTTTT. As protein: CAWSEGAANEKLFF.

The chain recombines TRBV5-1 with TRBJ2-5, with 10 nucleotides matching TRBD2. V trimming: 4 bases; J trimming: 5 bases; junction bases outside the gene matches: 8. Germline-derived CDR1 and CDR2 are SGHRS and YFSETQ. The CDR3 covers 15 residues. CDR3 DNA: TGCGCCAGCAGCCGAGTACTAGCGGGGTGGGAGACCCAGTACTTC. It is translated as CASSRVLAGWETQYF.

The CDR3 region has the DNA TGTGCCAGCAGCCCCACAACAACTAATGAAAAACTGTTTTTT. Residues: CASSPTTTNEKLFF. The chain combines TRBV6-5 with TRBJ1-4, with D uncertain. This CDR3 is 14 amino acids long. Germline V CDR1 and CDR2: MNHEY, SVGAGI. Trimming shortened V by 6 bases and J by 0 bases, and 8 bases separated the two germline ends.

This clone has just a few counts. The chain combines TRBV29-1 with TRBJ1-2, with D perhaps matching TRBD1 (6 bases). The ends were cut back, 4 bases at V and 4 bases at J, with 10 bases in the middle. The CDR3 totals 12 residues. CDR1 is SQVTM, CDR2 ANQGSEA, per germline. The CDR3 DNA reads as TGCAGCGTTGCGACAGGATCCTATGGCTACACCTTC. The encoded protein is CSVATGSYGYTF. Combining the CDR3 with reference TRBV29-1 and TRBJ1-2 gives the whole variable domain SAVISQKPSRDICQRGTSLTIQCQVDSQVTMMFWYRQQPGQSLTLIATANQGSEATYESGFVIDKFPISRPNLTFSTLTVSNMSPEDSSIYLCSVATGSYGYTFGSGTRLTVV.

This clone was counted between two and nine times. The genes are TRBV7-3 and TRBJ1-1; 8 nucleotides match TRBD1. There are 13 residues in the CDR3. The germline CDR1 and CDR2 sequences are SGHTA and FQGTGA. V was clipped by 5 bases and J by 8 bases; unmatched bases: 7. The CDR3 sequence: CASSGRTGTEAFF. The CDR3 DNA follows: TGTGCCAGCAGCGGGAGGACAGGGACAGAAGCTTTCTTT.

The chain employs TRBV6-5 and TRBJ2-4; D is unresolved. Trimming removed 0 bases from V and 6 bases from J, with 6 bases in between. Germline-derived CDR1 and CDR2 are MNHEY and SVGAGI. The CDR3 length is 13 residues. This CDR3 is CASSYSPGNIQYF. Written as DNA, the CDR3 is TGTGCCAGCAGTTACTCGCCAGGAAACATTCAGTACTTC.

The table lists this clone with a few counts. This chain connects TRBV2 to TRBJ2-7; TRBD1 might be the D (6 bases). This CDR3 is 13 amino acids long. V lost 6 bases to trimming and J lost 2 bases, with 11 bases between them. The germline V gene encodes CDR1 SNHLY and CDR2 FYNNEI. CDR3 amino acids: CASRGDNTYEQYF. The CDR3 DNA follows: TGTGCCAGCAGAGGGGACAATACCTACGAGCAGTACTTC.

CDR3 coding DNA: TGCGCCAGCAGCTTGCCGGGGGGGCAAAACGAGCAGTACTTC. Amino acids: CASSLPGGQNEQYF. This sequence joins TRBV5-1 and TRBJ2-7; TRBD2 agrees at 8 bases. V trimming: 1 base; J trimming: 5 bases; junction bases outside the gene matches: 5. There are 14 residues in the CDR3. Germline CDR1 SGHRS, CDR2 YFSETQ.

The J gene is TRBJ2-1, the V gene TRBV11-2, with 11 bases identical to TRBD2. Germline CDR1 is SGHAT and CDR2 is FQNNGV. The CDR3 loop spans 18 amino acids. V lost 4 bases, J lost 3 bases, and 11 bases stayed unmatched. CDR3 coding DNA: TGTGCCAGCAGCTCGCCCCGTAGCGGGGGGGGGAACTACAATGAGCAGTTCTTC. Translation: CASSSPRSGGGNYNEQFF.

The chain combines TRBV6-5 with TRBJ1-4; maybe TRBD1 (6 bases). V lost 2 bases to trimming and J lost 6 bases, with 10 bases between them. Germline V gives CDR1 MNHEY, CDR2 SVGAGI. The CDR3 extends over 14 amino acids. CDR3 coding DNA: TGTGCCAGCAGTTACGGGGGGGCGCATGAAAAACTGTTTTTT. Translating gives CASSYGGAHEKLFF.

The chain joins TRBV5-6 to TRBJ1-1, with TRBD1 as a possible D gene (5 bases). The CDR3 is made up of 12 amino acids. Trimming took off 4 bases at V and 8 bases at J, with 12 bases between the two ends. Germline V lookup: CDR1 SGHDT, CDR2 YYEEEE. The CDR3 is CASSTLRTEAFF. In DNA form, the CDR3 reads TGTGCCAGCAGCACCCTACGGACAGAAGCTTTCTTT. Full variable domain (outside the CDR3, taken from reference TRBV5-6 and TRBJ1-1): DAGVTQSPTHLIKTRGQQVTLRCSPKSGHDTVSWYQQALGQGPQFIFQYYEEEERQRGNFPDRFSGHQFPNYSSELNVNALLLGDSALYLCASSTLRTEAFFGQGTRLTVV.

The sample holds one count of this clone. This sequence joins TRBV29-1 and TRBJ1-2; TRBD1 is a possible D gene (5 bases). Trimming removed 3 bases from V and 0 bases from J, with 17 bases in between. The CDR3 spans 16 residues. In germline, CDR1 is SQVTM, CDR2 ANQGSEA. The CDR3 sequence: CSVEFLVAGPNYGYTF. CDR3 nucleotides: TGCAGCGTTGAGTTTTTAGTGGCGGGGCCTAACTATGGCTACACCTTC.

The rearrangement links TRBV6-2 or TRBV6-3 to TRBJ1-6, with D hard to call. Trimming removed 6 bases at V and 7 bases at J, with 10 bases between. Germline-derived CDR1 and CDR2 are MNHEY and SVGEGT. This CDR3 spans 13 amino acids. CDR3 sequence: CASSLVENSPLHF. The DNA of the CDR3 is TGTGCCAGCAGCTTGGTGGAGAATTCACCCCTCCACTTT.

This chain uses TRBV5-1 with TRBJ2-5; TRBD2 matches 12 bases. The CDR3 runs 15 residues. CDR1 is SGHRS and CDR2 is YFSETQ in the germline V gene. V shed 2 bases, J shed 7 bases, and the junction held 6 bases outside the gene matches. The CDR3: CASSFGLAGKVTQYF. CDR3 coding DNA: TGCGCCAGCAGCTTCGGACTAGCGGGGAAGGTGACCCAGTACTTC.

The chain couples TRBV7-6 to TRBJ2-7; possible D gene TRBD1, 6 bases. Germline-derived CDR1 and CDR2 are SGHVS and FNYEAQ. The V gene lost 5 bases and the J gene lost 0 bases, with 26 bases spanning the gap. The CDR3 sequence is 19 residues long. Written as DNA, the CDR3 is TGTGCCAGCAGCCCGGTGAGAGCAGGGGAAAACCCGAGCTCCTACGAGCAGTACTTC. Residues: CASSPVRAGENPSSYEQYF.

The rearrangement uses TRBV13 and TRBJ2-3, with TRBD2 identical over 9 bases. This CDR3 comprises 16 residues. Per the germline V gene, CDR1 is PRHDT and CDR2 is FYEKMQ (reference sequence). V shed 4 bases, J shed 6 bases, and the junction held 11 bases outside the gene matches. DNA for the CDR3: TGTGCCAGCAGCTCGCCGCGGCGGGGGGGCTCTGATACGCAGTATTTT. Its translation is CASSSPRRGGSDTQYF.

The V gene is TRBV20-1, the J gene TRBJ1-5; no clear D gene. Germline V gene lookup returns CDR1 DFQATT and CDR2 SNEGSKA (reference sequence). CDR3 length: 11 residues. V dropped 2 bases and J dropped 11 bases, with 10 bases sitting between them. CDR3 loop: CSARSSTAQHF. CDR3 DNA sequence: TGCAGTGCTAGATCGTCAACGGCCCAGCATTTT.

The J gene is TRBJ1-5, the V gene TRBV27, with D possibly matching TRBD1 (6 bases). V was clipped by 2 bases and J by 3 bases, with 8 bases between them. The CDR3 sequence is 14 residues long. Germline V gene data show CDR1 as MNHEY and CDR2 as SMNVEV (reference sequence). The CDR3 is CASSLRGTNQPQHF. CDR3 bases: TGTGCCAGCAGTTTAAGGGGGACCAATCAGCCCCAGCATTTT.

The genes are TRBV9 and TRBJ1-3; a possible D gene is TRBD1 (5 bases). CDR3 length: 16 amino acids. Deletions cut 2 bases from V and 0 bases from J, with 12 bases between. CDR1 and CDR2 (germline): SGDLS, YYNGEE. The CDR3 nucleotides are TGTGCCAGCAGCGTCGACAGTCTACTCTCTGGAAACACCATATATTTT. It encodes CASSVDSLLSGNTIYF. The full variable domain, with the rest looked up from reference TRBV9 and TRBJ1-3, is DSGVTQTPKHLITATGQRVTLRCSPRSGDLSVYWYQQSLDQGLQFLIQYYNGEERAKGNILERFSAQQFPDLHSELNLSSLELGDSALYFCASSVDSLLSGNTIYFGEGSWLTVV.

The rearrangement joins TRBV6-1 to TRBJ2-7; 8 nucleotides agree with TRBD1. The CDR3 spans 16 residues. J gave up 6 bases and V 3 bases, and 13 bases lay outside the gene matches. CDR1 MNHNS and CDR2 SASEGT come from the germline V gene. The CDR3 nucleotides read TGTGCCAGCAGTGAGGGGGTTGGGGACAGGTTTGTCGAGCAGTACTTC. Translation gives CASSEGVGDRFVEQYF.

This clone was seen only a few times. J is TRBJ1-5 and V is TRBV19, with D perhaps matching TRBD1 (6 bases). V lost 6 bases to trimming and J lost 4 bases, with 13 bases between them. Germline values: CDR1 LNHDA, CDR2 SQIVND (reference sequence). The CDR3 spans 14 residues. CDR3 nucleotides: TGTGCCAGTAGCAGGGGATCAGGGAATCAGCCCCAGCATTTT. Its protein product is CASSRGSGNQPQHF.

The rearrangement links TRBV5-6 to TRBJ1-2; D may be TRBD1 (6 bases). V lost 4 bases, J lost 7 bases, and 26 bases lay in between. The CDR3 length is 17 residues. Germline V lookup: CDR1 SGHDT, CDR2 YYEEEE. CDR3 bases: TGTGCCAGCAGCCCTGGGGCCTTCTGGGGGCGGCGTGGTGGCTACACCTTC. This sequence encodes CASSPGAFWGRRGGYTF.

This clone appeared a few times. V is TRBV11-2 and J is TRBJ1-6, with D unresolved. Trimming took off 1 base at V and 7 bases at J, with 8 bases between the two ends. The germline gives CDR1 SGHAT, CDR2 FQNNGV. The CDR3 is 14 residues long. CDR3 sequence: CASSLAGANSPLHF. CDR3 in DNA: TGTGCCAGCAGCTTAGCGGGTGCGAATTCACCCCTCCACTTT.